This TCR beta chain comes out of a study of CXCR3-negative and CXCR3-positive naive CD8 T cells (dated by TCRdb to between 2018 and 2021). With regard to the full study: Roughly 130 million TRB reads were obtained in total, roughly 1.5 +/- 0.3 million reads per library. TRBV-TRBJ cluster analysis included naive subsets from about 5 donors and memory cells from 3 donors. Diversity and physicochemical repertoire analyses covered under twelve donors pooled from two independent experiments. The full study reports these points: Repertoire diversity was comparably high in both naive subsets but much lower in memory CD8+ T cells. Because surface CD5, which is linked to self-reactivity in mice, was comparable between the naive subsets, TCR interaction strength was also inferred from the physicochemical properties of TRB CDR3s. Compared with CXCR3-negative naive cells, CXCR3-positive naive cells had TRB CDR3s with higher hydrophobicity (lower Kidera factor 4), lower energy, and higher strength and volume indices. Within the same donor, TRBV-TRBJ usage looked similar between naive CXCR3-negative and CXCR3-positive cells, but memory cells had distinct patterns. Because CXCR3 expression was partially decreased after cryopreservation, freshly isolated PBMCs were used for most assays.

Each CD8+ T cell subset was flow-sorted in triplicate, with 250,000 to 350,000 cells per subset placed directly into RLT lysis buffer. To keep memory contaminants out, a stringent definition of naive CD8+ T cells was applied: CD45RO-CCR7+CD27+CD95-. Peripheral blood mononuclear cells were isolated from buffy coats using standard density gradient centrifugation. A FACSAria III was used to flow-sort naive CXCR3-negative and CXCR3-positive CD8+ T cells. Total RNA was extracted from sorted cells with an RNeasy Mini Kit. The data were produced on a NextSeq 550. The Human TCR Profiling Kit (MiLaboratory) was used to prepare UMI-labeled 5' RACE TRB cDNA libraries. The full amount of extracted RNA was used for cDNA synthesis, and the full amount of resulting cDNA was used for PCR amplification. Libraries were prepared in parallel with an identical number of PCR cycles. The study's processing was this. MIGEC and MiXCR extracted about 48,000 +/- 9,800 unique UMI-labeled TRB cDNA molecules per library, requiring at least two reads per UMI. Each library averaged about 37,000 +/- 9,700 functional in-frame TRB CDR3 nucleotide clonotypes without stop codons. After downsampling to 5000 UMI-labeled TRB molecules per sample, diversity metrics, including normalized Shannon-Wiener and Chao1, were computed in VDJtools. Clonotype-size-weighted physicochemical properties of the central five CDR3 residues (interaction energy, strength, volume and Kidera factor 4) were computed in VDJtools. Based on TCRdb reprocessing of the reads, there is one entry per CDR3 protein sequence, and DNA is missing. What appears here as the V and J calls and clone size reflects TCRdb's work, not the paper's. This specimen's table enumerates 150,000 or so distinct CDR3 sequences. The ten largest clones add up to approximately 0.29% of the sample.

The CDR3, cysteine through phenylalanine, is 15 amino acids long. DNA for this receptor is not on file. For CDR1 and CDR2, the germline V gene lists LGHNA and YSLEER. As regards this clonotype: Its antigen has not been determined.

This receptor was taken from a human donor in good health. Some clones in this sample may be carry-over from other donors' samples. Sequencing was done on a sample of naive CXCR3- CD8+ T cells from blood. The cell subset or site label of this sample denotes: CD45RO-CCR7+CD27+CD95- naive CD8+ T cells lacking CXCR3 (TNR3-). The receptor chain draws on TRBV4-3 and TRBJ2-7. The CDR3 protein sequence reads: CASSPNALGRYEQYF.